This T cell receptor beta chain was identified in a study of T cell responses to AZD1222 COVID-19 vaccine. The study pooled second doses at about 4 or about 12 weeks. The repertoire was sequenced with immunoSEQ multiplex PCR; TCRdb's copy has only in-frame clones and lacks some. Of roughly 100,000 clones listed, around 90% are singletons. The CDR3 covers 13 residues. Trimming cost V 7 bases and J 7 bases, with 15 bases left between them. Germline V lookup: CDR1 SNHLY, CDR2 FYNNEI. Concerning this clone itself: Antigen: not known.

Study findings and constraints: Among those given AZD1222, only 5 to 7 were seropositive at baseline. Nearly half of spike-specific TCRs reportedly target variant regions that are unmutated in the B.1.351 and B.1.1.7 variants. Donors skewed white British and female; clonal diversity was possibly underestimated.

The chain uses TRBV2 and TRBJ2-3; D gene uncertain. This clonotype was sampled from an adult who received the AZD1222 COVID-19 vaccine. The sequences come from peripheral blood, collected 28 days after the second AZD1222 dose. The CDR3 DNA reads as TGTGCCAGCATTCGTAGGCAAGTTAATACGCAGTATTTT. It translates to CASIRRQVNTQYF.